The following is a T cell receptor (beta chain) sequence with its context. Germline V lookup: CDR1 SGHNT, CDR2 YENEEA. The V and J ends lost 7 bases and 5 bases, in that order; junction bases with no gene match: 12. This CDR3 is 18 amino acids long. The data originate from a study of shared T cell receptors in the human thymus. Clones were sequenced by immunoSEQ multiplex PCR, and TCRdb holds only the in-frame ones, with some missing. This table holds 540,000 or so clones, 75% to 85% found once. These data are also associated with another study on human thymus T cells. That work adds: The donors were infants in Finland with congenital heart defects, otherwise immunologically healthy. Thymic tissue was derived from resections collected during corrective heart surgery. Usage of V and J genes appeared biased in thymic and blood repertoires. A high degree of thymic repertoire overlap among unrelated individuals was reported in related research.

The specimen was thymocytes. The sequence derives from a boy in the first two years of life with a congenital heart defect. This chain joins TRBV11-3 and TRBJ2-1, with 15 nucleotides matching TRBD2. Here the CDR3 DNA reads TGTGCCAGCACCGTTGGACTAGCGGGAGGGCTTTCTAACAATGAGCAGTTCTTC. This sequence encodes CASTVGLAGGLSNNEQFF.